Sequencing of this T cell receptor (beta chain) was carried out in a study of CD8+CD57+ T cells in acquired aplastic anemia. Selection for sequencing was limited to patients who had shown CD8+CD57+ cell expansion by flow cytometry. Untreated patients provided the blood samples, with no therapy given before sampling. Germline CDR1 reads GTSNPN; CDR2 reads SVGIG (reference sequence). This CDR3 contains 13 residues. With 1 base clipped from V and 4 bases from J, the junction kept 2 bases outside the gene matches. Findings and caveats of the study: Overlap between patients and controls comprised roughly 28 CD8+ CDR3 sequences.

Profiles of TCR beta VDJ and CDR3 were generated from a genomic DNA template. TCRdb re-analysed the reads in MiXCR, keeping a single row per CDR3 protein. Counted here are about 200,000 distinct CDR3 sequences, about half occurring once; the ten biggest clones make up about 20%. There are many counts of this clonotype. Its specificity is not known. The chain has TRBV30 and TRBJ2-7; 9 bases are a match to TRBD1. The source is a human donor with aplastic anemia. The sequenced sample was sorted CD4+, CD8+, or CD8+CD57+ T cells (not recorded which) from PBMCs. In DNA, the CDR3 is TGTGCCTGGAGTGAGGACAGGGGATACGAGCAGTACTTC. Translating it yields CAWSEDRGYEQYF.